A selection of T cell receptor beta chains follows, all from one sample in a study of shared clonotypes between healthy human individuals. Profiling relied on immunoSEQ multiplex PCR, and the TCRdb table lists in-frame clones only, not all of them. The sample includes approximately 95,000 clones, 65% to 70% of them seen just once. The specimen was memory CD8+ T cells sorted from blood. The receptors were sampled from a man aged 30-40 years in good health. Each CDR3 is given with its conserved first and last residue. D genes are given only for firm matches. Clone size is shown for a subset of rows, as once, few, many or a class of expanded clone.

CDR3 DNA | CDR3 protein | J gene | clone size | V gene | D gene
TGTGCCAGCAGTCTAACTAGCGCTAACTATGGCTACACCTTC | CASSLTSANYGYTF | TRBJ1-2 | . | TRBV7-2 | .
TGCGCCAGCAGCCAAGGACTAGCGGGAGACGGGGCCCAGTACTTC | CASSQGLAGDGAQYF | TRBJ2-5 | . | TRBV4-1 | TRBD2
TGTGCCAGTAGTATAGAAGGGGGCGAGCAGTTCTTC | CASSIEGGEQFF | TRBJ2-1 | . | TRBV19 | TRBD1
TGTGCCTGGAGTGGGGTCCGCCGGCTTCAAGAGACCCAGTACTTC | CAWSGVRRLQETQYF | TRBJ2-5 | . | TRBV30 | .
TGTGCCAGCAGCACTATTAGGGGAACCGGGACCTACGAGCAGTACTTC | CASSTIRGTGTYEQYF | TRBJ2-7 | few | TRBV7-2 | .
TGTGCCAGCAGTCAACACTATGGCTACACCTTC | CASSQHYGYTF | TRBJ1-2 | . | TRBV28 | .
TGTGCCAGTAAAAGGGGGTGGCAGGGCTACACCTTC | CASKRGWQGYTF | TRBJ1-2 | . | TRBV13 | .
TGTGCCAGCAGCTTAGGTTTCACTGAAGCTTTCTTT | CASSLGFTEAFF | TRBJ1-1 | . | TRBV7-2 | .
TGTGCCAGCAGCTTAAGCTTTGGTGCTAGCGGCTACCCCTCCTACGAGCAGTACTTC | CASSLSFGASGYPSYEQYF | TRBJ2-7 | . | TRBV7-9 | TRBD2
TGCGCCAGCACTCGAGCGTCCTACGAGCAGTACTTC | CASTRASYEQYF | TRBJ2-7 | few | TRBV10-2 | .
TGCGCCAGCAGCCAAGGTGCGGGCGGGAGGGCCTACGAGCAGTACTTC | CASSQGAGGRAYEQYF | TRBJ2-7 | . | TRBV4-1 | TRBD2
TGCGCCAGCAAACGCGGGGGGGCTGACTACAATGAGCAGTTCTTC | CASKRGGADYNEQFF | TRBJ2-1 | . | TRBV5-1 | TRBD2
TGCAGCGTTGAAGAAGAGGGCATCGAGCAGTACTTC | CSVEEEGIEQYF | TRBJ2-7 | . | TRBV29-1 | .
TGTGCCAGCAGTTTCGGTGGGGCTGCAGATACGCAGTATTTT | CASSFGGAADTQYF | TRBJ2-3 | many | TRBV28 | .
TGTGCCAGCAGCCAGGGACGCCTCTCTGGAAACACCATATATTTT | CASSQGRLSGNTIYF | TRBJ1-3 | . | TRBV21-1 | .
TGTGCCAGCAGTTTAGATCCCCCCGAGCAGTACTTC | CASSLDPPEQYF | TRBJ2-7 | few | TRBV28 | .
TGTGCCTCACAGGGTAGAACTAATGAAAAACTGTTTTTT | CASQGRTNEKLFF | TRBJ1-4 | . | TRBV9 | .
TGCAGCGTTGCTGGACGGGAAGATCAGCCCCAGCATTTT | CSVAGREDQPQHF | TRBJ1-5 | . | TRBV29-1 | .
TGTGCCAGCAGTGAATCTATCAAAAACATTCAGTACTTC | CASSESIKNIQYF | TRBJ2-4 | . | TRBV6-1 | .
TGCAGCGTTCACGGCCAAATCGGCAATGAGCAGTTCTTC | CSVHGQIGNEQFF | TRBJ2-1 | . | TRBV29-1 | .
TGTGCCAGCAGTTTCACCCTTGGGGATGAAAAACTGTTTTTT | CASSFTLGDEKLFF | TRBJ1-4 | . | TRBV28 | .
TGCGCCAGCAGTGTGGAGGTTGGCGAGCAGTACTTC | CASSVEVGEQYF | TRBJ2-7 | few | TRBV10-2 | .
TGTGCCAGCAGTGGACTAGGTGGTGAGCAGTTCTTC | CASSGLGGEQFF | TRBJ2-1 | . | TRBV28 | TRBD2
TGCGCCAGCAACGAAGCGAACACCGGGGAGCTGTTTTTT | CASNEANTGELFF | TRBJ2-2 | few | TRBV5-1 | .
TGTGCCAGCAGTTTTCCGGGACAGGGGGCCTCTGGGGCCAACGTCCTGACTTTC | CASSFPGQGASGANVLTF | TRBJ2-6 | many | TRBV5-4 | TRBD1
TGCAGCGTTGAAGCGATGGGAGGAGGTTACAATGAGCAGTTCTTC | CSVEAMGGGYNEQFF | TRBJ2-1 | . | TRBV29-1 | .
TGTGCCAGCAGTGTGCGGACTAGCGGGAGCCCCACAGATACGCAGTATTTT | CASSVRTSGSPTDTQYF | TRBJ2-3 | . | TRBV2 | TRBD2
TGTGCCAGCTCACCAAGACAGGCCGGTGGGAAGAGCACTGAAGCTTTCTTT | CASSPRQAGGKSTEAFF | TRBJ1-1 | few | TRBV18 | .
TGTGCCAGCAGCCAAGGAGGGGACAAAGCTAATGAAAAACTGTTTTTT | CASSQGGDKANEKLFF | TRBJ1-4 | once | TRBV4-2 | .
TGTGCCAGCGCCAGGGGTACTACCTACGAGCAGTACTTC | CASARGTTYEQYF | TRBJ2-7 | . | TRBV5-4 | .
TGTGCCAGCAGTGCAGGACTAGACACAGATACGCAGTATTTT | CASSAGLDTDTQYF | TRBJ2-3 | . | TRBV2 | TRBD2
TGTGCCAGCAGCGACGGGACTTGCTACAATGAGCAGTTCTTC | CASSDGTCYNEQFF | TRBJ2-1 | . | TRBV21-1 | .
TGTGCCAGCAGCTTAGTTGGAACAGGGGGGTACCGGGGCTACACCTTC | CASSLVGTGGYRGYTF | TRBJ1-2 | . | TRBV7-2 | TRBD1
TGTGCCAGCAGTCTCACAAGGACACAGGCCAACGTCCTGACTTTC | CASSLTRTQANVLTF | TRBJ2-6 | . | TRBV27 | .
TGTGCCAGCAGCGTAGCCGGGCTTTCCTACAATGAGCAGTTCTTC | CASSVAGLSYNEQFF | TRBJ2-1 | . | TRBV9 | .
TGTGCCAGCGGACGGGACTACGAGCAGTACTTC | CASGRDYEQYF | TRBJ2-7 | many | TRBV28 | .
TGCGCCAGCAGCTTGCGGACGGATGTCTATGGCTACACCTTC | CASSLRTDVYGYTF | TRBJ1-2 | . | TRBV5-1 | .
TGTGCCACCTCCCCTGGACTAGCACGTGAGCAGTTCTTC | CATSPGLAREQFF | TRBJ2-1 | . | TRBV13 | TRBD2
TGTGCCACCAGTAGGGACGGAGACACAGATACGCAGTATTTT | CATSRDGDTDTQYF | TRBJ2-3 | few | TRBV15 | .
TGTGCCAGCAGCCTCGACCGCGCCGCCGGGGAGCTGTTTTTT | CASSLDRAAGELFF | TRBJ2-2 | . | TRBV7-3 | .
TGCGCCAGCAGTGAGACTAGCGGGAAAAGGTCCTACGAGCAGTACTTC | CASSETSGKRSYEQYF | TRBJ2-7 | . | TRBV10-2 | TRBD2
TGTGCCAGCAGCTATAGCGGTTCAGATACGCAGTATTTT | CASSYSGSDTQYF | TRBJ2-3 | . | TRBV7-6 | .
TGTGCCAGCAGCCCCAGGACTAGCGGGAATATCGATGAGCAGTTCTTC | CASSPRTSGNIDEQFF | TRBJ2-1 | . | TRBV7-9 | TRBD2
TGTGCCAGCAGCTCGGGACGGCCCGTCTTC | CASSSGRPVF | TRBJ2-1 | . | TRBV7-2 | .
TGTGCCAGCAGCTTGGCCGCTCAGGGTAGTAACTATGGCTACACCTTC | CASSLAAQGSNYGYTF | TRBJ1-2 | . | TRBV5-6 | .
TGTGCCAGCAGCTTAAACATAAACTATGGCTACACCTTC | CASSLNINYGYTF | TRBJ1-2 | . | TRBV7-2 | .
TGTGCCAGCAGCTTCCTCCGGGGAAGCGGGAGGGCCTCAGAGACCCAGTACTTC | CASSFLRGSGRASETQYF | TRBJ2-5 | . | TRBV5-4 | TRBD2
TGTGCCAGTAGTAAACACGGGGGTTCCACGCGTGGCTACACCTTC | CASSKHGGSTRGYTF | TRBJ1-2 | . | TRBV19 | .